A selection of T cell receptor beta chains follows, all from one sample in a study of radiation and T cells in renal cell carcinoma. Assay: immunoSEQ multiplex PCR; the TCRdb copy retains only in-frame clones and omits some. The sample comprises more than 60,000 clones, roughly 80% of which are singletons, and 2% to 3% rests with the top ten. The input for sequencing was blood, taken from a patient whose treatment included radiotherapy and nephrectomy. Receptors originate from a woman in her sixties or seventies with renal cell carcinoma. The CDR3 runs from the conserved cysteine through the conserved F or W. Each record gives: J gene, V gene, D gene, clone size, CDR3 DNA, CDR3 protein. D genes are given only for firm matches. The listing skips clone size in some rows; elsewhere it reads once, few, many or a size class.

TRBJ2-1 | TRBV4-2 | TRBD2 | - | TGTGCCAGCAGCCAAGGGACTAGCGGGAGGCCGCTCTACAATGAGCAGTTCTTC | CASSQGTSGRPLYNEQFF
TRBJ2-1 | TRBV5-4 | TRBD2 | - | TGTGCCAGCAGCGCACCTAGCGGGAGAGGCTTTGAGCAGTTCTTC | CASSAPSGRGFEQFF
TRBJ2-1 | TRBV10-3 | - | medium-sized | TGTGCCATCAGTGATGGTACTAAAGACAATGAGCAGTTCTTC | CAISDGTKDNEQFF
TRBJ1-5 | TRBV6-6 | TRBD1 | once | TGTGCCAGCAGTTACTCGGTTCGGACAGGGTCTCAGCCCCAGCATTTT | CASSYSVRTGSQPQHF
TRBJ2-3 | TRBV7-2 | TRBD2 | - | TGTGCCAGCAGCTTGGGACTAGCGGGAGTAACAGATACGCAGTATTTT | CASSLGLAGVTDTQYF
TRBJ2-7 | TRBV7-2 | - | - | TGTGCCAGCAGCTTGGGCCGCGTCTACGAGCAGTACTTC | CASSLGRVYEQYF
TRBJ2-7 | TRBV11-2 | TRBD2 | - | TGTGCCAGCAGCTACCGGACTAGCGGGCCCTACGAGCAGTACTTC | CASSYRTSGPYEQYF
TRBJ2-7 | TRBV15 | - | - | TGTGCCACCAGCGCGAGGGGGAGCTCCTACGAGCAGTACTTC | CATSARGSSYEQYF
TRBJ1-3 | TRBV27 | - | - | TGTGCCAGCAGTTCGCACAAGGGAAACACCATATATTTT | CASSSHKGNTIYF
TRBJ2-7 | TRBV6-6 | TRBD1 | - | TGTGCCAGCAGCCCACGACAGGGGAGAGCCTACGAGCAGTACTTC | CASSPRQGRAYEQYF
TRBJ2-7 | TRBV10-3 | - | - | TGTGCCATCAGTGAGTATGGACAGAAAGGTCTTGGCGAGCAGTACTTC | CAISEYGQKGLGEQYF
TRBJ2-7 | TRBV19 | - | - | TGTGCCAGTAGTATAGCGGCGGGCTACGAGCAGTACTTC | CASSIAAGYEQYF
TRBJ1-1 | TRBV6-5 | - | - | TGTGCCAGCAGCCCCTACCCAACCCCCGACGCTTTCTTT | CASSPYPTPDAFF
TRBJ2-1 | TRBV5-1 | - | - | TGCGCCAGCAGCTTGGAGTCGGCTTACAATGAGCAGTTCTTC | CASSLESAYNEQFF
TRBJ1-2 | TRBV27 | - | - | TGTGCCAGCAGTTTAGGGACATCATATGGCTACACCTTC | CASSLGTSYGYTF
TRBJ2-7 | TRBV7-9 | - | once | TGTGCCAGCAGCTTAGAGGGGGACTACGAGCAGTACTTC | CASSLEGDYEQYF
TRBJ2-2 | TRBV4-3 | - | - | TGCGCCAGCAGCCAAACGTGGGGGGGGCGGAGAACCGGGGAGCTGTTTTTT | CASSQTWGGRRTGELFF
TRBJ1-1 | TRBV7-2 | TRBD1 | - | TGTGCCAGCAGCTTAGGATTAGGGCAGGGGGCTGAAGCTTTCTTT | CASSLGLGQGAEAFF
TRBJ1-1 | TRBV9 | - | few | TGTGCCAGCAGCGAAACAAGAACTAACACTGAAGCTTTCTTT | CASSETRTNTEAFF
TRBJ2-3 | TRBV7-2 | TRBD2 | few | TGTGCCAGCAGCCCTATGGGGACTAGCGTAGAAGTTACGCAGTATTTT | CASSPMGTSVEVTQYF
TRBJ2-7 | TRBV19 | TRBD2 | - | TGTGCCAGTAGTATTCGAGCGGGAGGGCCGAACGAGCAGTACTTC | CASSIRAGGPNEQYF
TRBJ1-2 | TRBV5-6 | TRBD1 | - | TGTGCCAGCAGCTTGGACAGGGGGTATGGCTACACCTTC | CASSLDRGYGYTF
TRBJ2-1 | TRBV2 | TRBD2 | - | TGTGCCAGCAGGGGACTAGCGGGAATTAATGAGCAGTTCTTC | CASRGLAGINEQFF
TRBJ2-1 | TRBV9 | TRBD2 | - | TGTGCCAGCAGCGTATGGCGGGAGGGCTACAATGAGCAGTTCTTC | CASSVWREGYNEQFF
TRBJ2-7 | TRBV28 | - | - | TGTGCCAGCGCCCATCCCGAAGGGGAATACTCCTACGAGCAGTACTTC | CASAHPEGEYSYEQYF
TRBJ1-1 | TRBV5-6 | - | - | TGTGCCAGCAGCTTGGTCCGGCAGCTGAACACTGAAGCTTTCTTT | CASSLVRQLNTEAFF
TRBJ1-1 | TRBV28 | - | - | TGTGCCAGCAGTTTACGGAGGACACCTCAAGCGGCTTTCTTT | CASSLRRTPQAAFF
TRBJ1-2 | TRBV2 | TRBD1 | - | TGTGCCAGCAGTGAAGCACCGGGACAGGGGTATGGCTACACCTTC | CASSEAPGQGYGYTF
TRBJ1-1 | TRBV9 | - | - | TGTGCCAGCAGCGTAGCGGGGCAGAACACTGAAGCTTTCTTT | CASSVAGQNTEAFF
TRBJ2-5 | TRBV2 | TRBD1 | - | TGTGCCAGCAGCCAACCGGGACAGGGGGAAGAGACCCAGTACTTC | CASSQPGQGEETQYF
TRBJ2-4 | TRBV19 | TRBD1 | - | TGTGCCAGTACCCCCAGGGGGAAATACATTCAGTACTTC | CASTPRGKYIQYF
TRBJ2-3 | TRBV29-1 | TRBD1 | - | TGCAGCGCTGTAGGTGTGGGGACAGGGGGCCCAGATACGCAGTATTTT | CSAVGVGTGGPDTQYF
TRBJ2-1 | TRBV29-1 | - | - | TGCAGCGTTGATGGGCGGGCCTACAATGAGCAGTTCTTC | CSVDGRAYNEQFF